The rows below give T cell receptor beta chains drawn from one sample of a study of cytomegalovirus exposure and HLA in healthy donors. Produced via immunoSEQ multiplex PCR; TCRdb's table is partial and in-frame only. The specimen's table records around 65,000 clones. The material sequenced was PBMCs. The receptors were gathered from a man aged 30 to 39 in good health and CMV-seropositive. The CDR3 runs from the conserved cysteine through the conserved F or W. The D gene is left open where the match is weak.

D	V	J	DNA	CDR3
NA	TRBV27	TRBJ1-1	TGTGCCAGCAGTTCTATAACCCCACAGGGTTGGGTACACATGAACACTGAAGCTTTCTTT	CASSSITPQGWVHMNTEAFF
NA	TRBV19	TRBJ1-5	TGTGCCAGTAGTGACCGACAGGCACGCAATCAGCCCCAGCATTTT	CASSDRQARNQPQHF
NA	TRBV12-2	TRBJ2-7	TGTGCAAGTCGCTTAGCGTCCCCTTACAGCATCTACGAGCAGTACTTC	CASRLASPYSIYEQYF
TRBD1	TRBV6-4	TRBJ1-2	TGTGCCAGCAGTGACTCGGAACAGGGGATCAATGGCTACACCTTC	CASSDSEQGINGYTF
NA	TRBV21-1	TRBJ2-6	TGTGCCAGCAACCTGAGCGGGGGTAGCGGGGGCTCTGGGGCCAACGTCCTGACTTTC	CASNLSGGSGGSGANVLTF
NA	TRBV6-1	TRBJ1-4	TGTGCCAGCCGCCTGGAGGGACGAAAACTGTTTTTT	CASRLEGRKLFF
TRBD2	TRBV11-2	TRBJ2-7	TGTGCCAGCAGCTTAGATCTTGGACTAGCCTACGAGCAGTACTTC	CASSLDLGLAYEQYF
NA	TRBV19	TRBJ1-5	TGTGCCAGTAGTGAACAGGGAACGGGTTATAGCAATCAGCCCCAGCATTTT	CASSEQGTGYSNQPQHF
TRBD1	TRBV5-1	TRBJ1-3	TGCGCCAGCAGCAGAACAGGGGGCTCCTCTGGAAACACCATATATTTT	CASSRTGGSSGNTIYF
TRBD1	TRBV12-5	TRBJ1-1	TGTGCTAGTGGTTCCGGACAGGGTCAGAACGGTGGGAACACTGAAGCTTTCTTT	CASGSGQGQNGGNTEAFF
TRBD1	TRBV4-2	TRBJ1-5	TGTGCCAGCAGCGGACAGGGTTATCAGCCCCAGCATTTT	CASSGQGYQPQHF
TRBD1	TRBV18	TRBJ2-7	TGTGCCAGCTCACCAGGACAGGGTCGCGAGCAGTACTTC	CASSPGQGREQYF
TRBD2	TRBV29-1	TRBJ2-1	TGCAGCTCATTCACTAGCGGGGCCTACAATGAGCAGTTCTTC	CSSFTSGAYNEQFF
TRBD2	TRBV19	TRBJ2-1	TGTGCCAGTAGTATCGGGCGGGGGGGTGCAAATGAGCAGTTCTTC	CASSIGRGGANEQFF
NA	TRBV6-1	TRBJ2-6	TGTGCCAGCAGTGAAGTAGTAGGAGGAGCGGTCCTGACTTTC	CASSEVVGGAVLTF
NA	TRBV7-9	TRBJ1-1	TGTGCCAGCAGCACAACAGTGACCACTGAAGCTTTCTTT	CASSTTVTTEAFF
TRBD1	TRBV5-4	TRBJ1-1	TGTGCCAGCAGCACTCGGACAGGGGAAACTGAAGCTTTCTTT	CASSTRTGETEAFF
NA	TRBV9	TRBJ2-5	TGTGCCAGCAGCGTAGTCACGCCCGGGAAAGAGACCCAGTACTTC	CASSVVTPGKETQYF
NA	TRBV9	TRBJ1-1	TGTGCCAGCAGCGTAGAAGGCAGGGGAAGAGAAGCTTTCTTT	CASSVEGRGREAFF
TRBD2	TRBV2	TRBJ2-1	TGTGCCAGCAGCCAAGTGGCTAGCGGTTACAATGAGCAGTTCTTC	CASSQVASGYNEQFF
NA	TRBV6-1	TRBJ2-5	TGTGCCAGCAGCGCCCTGGGGCGGGAGACCCAGTACTTC	CASSALGRETQYF
NA	TRBV5-5	TRBJ2-7	TGTGCCAGCAGCGCGGGCGGTAAGGCTTGGGAGCAGTACTTC	CASSAGGKAWEQYF
TRBD2	TRBV19	TRBJ2-3	TGTGCCAGTAGTTTAAGAGCGGGGGGGCAAGATACGCAGTATTTT	CASSLRAGGQDTQYF
NA	TRBV19	TRBJ1-5	TGTGCCAGTAGACCTTGGACTGTTAGCAATCAGCCCCAGCATTTT	CASRPWTVSNQPQHF
NA	TRBV13	TRBJ2-1	TGTGCCAGCAGCTTGGCCGGGGAGCAGTTCTTC	CASSLAGEQFF
TRBD2	TRBV4-1	TRBJ2-3	TGCGCCAGCAGCGATAGCGGGAGGGCCACTGATGCGCAGTATTTT	CASSDSGRATDAQYF
NA	TRBV10-2	TRBJ1-3	TGCGCCAGCAGGGACAGCCATGGAAACACCATATATTTT	CASRDSHGNTIYF
TRBD1	TRBV19	TRBJ1-5	TGTGCCAGTAGTTTGGCCGGGACAGGGGGCAATCAGCACCAGCATTTT	CASSLAGTGGNQHQHF
NA	TRBV19	TRBJ1-5	TGTGCCAGTAGTATAGCGGGGGGGGCGAGCAATCAGCCCCAGCATTTT	CASSIAGGASNQPQHF
TRBD2	TRBV7-9	TRBJ2-1	TGTGCCAGCAGCTATACTAGCGGGAGGAATGAGCAGTTCTTC	CASSYTSGRNEQFF
NA	TRBV6-5	TRBJ1-5	TGTGCCAGCAGCGCAAGACAGGGCAATCAGCCCCAGCATTTT	CASSARQGNQPQHF
TRBD1	TRBV15	TRBJ2-1	TGTGCCACCAGCACGCAGGGGGCGTTGGGTGAGCAGTTCTTC	CATSTQGALGEQFF
NA	TRBV2	TRBJ2-2	TGTGCCAGAGGATACAGGAACACCGGGGAGCTGTTTTTT	CARGYRNTGELFF
TRBD1	TRBV18	TRBJ1-5	TGTGCCAGCTCACCAGGGACAGATAGCAATCAGCCCCAGCATTTT	CASSPGTDSNQPQHF
NA	TRBV7-2	TRBJ1-3	TGTGCCAGCAGCCCCTGGACAGCCAGCTCTGGAAACACCATATATTTT	CASSPWTASSGNTIYF
NA	TRBV19	TRBJ1-1	TGTGCCAGTACGGAGATTATGAACACTGAAGCTTTCTTT	CASTEIMNTEAFF
NA	TRBV11-2	TRBJ2-5	TGTGCCAGCAGCCATTTGCAGGAGACCCAGTACTTC	CASSHLQETQYF
TRBD1	TRBV5-1	TRBJ1-6	TGCGCCAGCAGCGCCCGGGACAGGAATAATTCACCCCTCCACTTT	CASSARDRNNSPLHF
NA	TRBV9	TRBJ2-7	TGTGCCAGCAGCGATGCCCCGCGCGGCGAGCAGTACTTC	CASSDAPRGEQYF
NA	TRBV5-6	TRBJ2-5	TGTGCCAGCAGCTTTGGACAAATACAAGAGACCCAGTACTTC	CASSFGQIQETQYF
NA	TRBV14	TRBJ2-5	TGTGCCAGCAGGGGAGCGAACCAAGAGACCCAGTACTTC	CASRGANQETQYF
NA	TRBV2	TRBJ2-5	TGTGCCAGCAGTGTGTCCTTTCAAGAGACCCAGTACTTC	CASSVSFQETQYF
TRBD1	TRBV19	TRBJ2-2	TGTGCCAGTAGTATTGAGGACAGGGGGCTAAACACCGGGGAGCTGTTTTTT	CASSIEDRGLNTGELFF
NA	TRBV5-6	TRBJ2-7	TGTGCCAGCAGCAGAGGGGGCTACGAGCAGTACTTC	CASSRGGYEQYF
TRBD2	TRBV5-1	TRBJ2-5	TGCGCCAGCAGCCCCGGATTTAGCGGGCAAGAGACCCAGTACTTC	CASSPGFSGQETQYF
TRBD2	TRBV18	TRBJ2-7	TGTGTCAGCTCCCTGAGCGGGGACGCCTACGAGCAGTACTTC	CVSSLSGDAYEQYF
TRBD1	TRBV5-6	TRBJ1-4	TGTGCCAGCAGCTTGACAGGGGATTATGAAAAACTGTTTTTT	CASSLTGDYEKLFF
NA	TRBV4-1	TRBJ1-6	TGCGCCAGCAGCCAAGTCTCGGGGGTTGGTTCACCCCTCCACTTT	CASSQVSGVGSPLHF
TRBD1	TRBV6-1	TRBJ1-3	TGTGCCAGCAGCTCCCCGGGACAGGGAGAGGACACCATATATTTT	CASSSPGQGEDTIYF
TRBD1	TRBV7-8	TRBJ1-2	TGTGCCAGCAGCTTATCGACAGGGCCGGGCTACACCTTC	CASSLSTGPGYTF
TRBD1	TRBV4-2	TRBJ2-1	TGTGCCAGCAGCCAACTTTTCTTCCAGGGGGCATCCTACAATGAGCAGTTCTTC	CASSQLFFQGASYNEQFF
TRBD2	TRBV6-5	TRBJ2-2	TGTGCCAGCAGCAACGGGGGGTACGGCACCGGGGAGCTGTTTTTT	CASSNGGYGTGELFF
TRBD2	TRBV27	TRBJ2-3	TGTGCCAGCAGTTCCCTACTAGCGGGAGGGCCAGATACGCAGTATTTT	CASSSLLAGGPDTQYF
NA	TRBV13	TRBJ2-7	TGTGCCAGCAGCTTCGACCAGGGGGAGCAGTACTTC	CASSFDQGEQYF
TRBD1	TRBV5-4	TRBJ2-3	TGTGCCAGCAGCTTAAGAACAGGGGGGAGCACAGATACGCAGTATTTT	CASSLRTGGSTDTQYF